The sequence of this T cell receptor (beta chain) was determined in a study of blood T cells in healthy people across ages. This clonotype occurred a few times. A second about 7 to 11 cycle PCR used barcoded and J-beta primers. TCRdb analysed the 5' RACE reads with MiXCR anew, one entry per CDR3 protein. The table records some 1.7 million distinct CDR3 sequences, 28% of them present only once. V was clipped by 0 bases and J by 8 bases, with 19 bases between them. This CDR3 has 16 residues. Germline values: CDR1 SGHRS, CDR2 YFSETQ. The rearrangement links TRBV5-1 to TRBJ2-3, with D perhaps being TRBD1 or TRBD2 (6 bases each). Sample: blood. The clonotype comes from a woman in her 30s in good health. This CDR3 is CASSLEGGPVGRTQYF. The CDR3 DNA reads TGCGCCAGCAGCTTGGAGGGGGGCCCCGTGGGACGTACGCAGTATTTT.